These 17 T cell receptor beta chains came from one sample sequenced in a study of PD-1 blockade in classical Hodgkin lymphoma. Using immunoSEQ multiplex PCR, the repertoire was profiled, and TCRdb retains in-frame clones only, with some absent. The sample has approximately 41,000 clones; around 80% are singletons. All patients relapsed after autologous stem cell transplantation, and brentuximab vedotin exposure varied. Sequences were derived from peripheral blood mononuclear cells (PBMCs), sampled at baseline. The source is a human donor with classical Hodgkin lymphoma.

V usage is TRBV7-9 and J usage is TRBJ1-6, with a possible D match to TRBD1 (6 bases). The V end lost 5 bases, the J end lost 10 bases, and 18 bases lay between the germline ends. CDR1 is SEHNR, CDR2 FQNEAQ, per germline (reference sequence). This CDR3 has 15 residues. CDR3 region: CASSALDSLRSPLHF. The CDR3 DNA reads TGTGCCAGCAGCGCACTGGACAGCCTAAGATCACCCCTCCACTTT.

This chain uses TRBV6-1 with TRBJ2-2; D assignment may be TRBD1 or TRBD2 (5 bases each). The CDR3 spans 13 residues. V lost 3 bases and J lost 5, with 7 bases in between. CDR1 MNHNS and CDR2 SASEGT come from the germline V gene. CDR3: CASSDEGTGELFF. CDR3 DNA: TGTGCCAGCAGTGATGAGGGGACCGGGGAGCTGTTTTTT.

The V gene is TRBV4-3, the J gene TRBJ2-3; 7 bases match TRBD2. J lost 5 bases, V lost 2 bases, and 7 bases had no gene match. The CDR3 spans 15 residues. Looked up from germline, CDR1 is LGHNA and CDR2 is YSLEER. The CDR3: CASSQNAGVQDTQYF. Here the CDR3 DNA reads TGCGCCAGCAGCCAAAACGCGGGGGTTCAAGATACGCAGTATTTT.

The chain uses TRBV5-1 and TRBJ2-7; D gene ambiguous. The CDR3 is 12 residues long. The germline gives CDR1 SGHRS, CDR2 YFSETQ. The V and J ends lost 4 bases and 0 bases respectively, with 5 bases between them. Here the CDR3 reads CASSENSYEQYF. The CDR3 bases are TGCGCCAGCAGCGAAAACTCCTACGAGCAGTACTTC.

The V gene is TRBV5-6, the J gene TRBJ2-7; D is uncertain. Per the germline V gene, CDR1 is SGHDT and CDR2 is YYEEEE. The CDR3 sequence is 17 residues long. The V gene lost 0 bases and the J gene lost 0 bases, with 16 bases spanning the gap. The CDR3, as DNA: TGTGCCAGCAGCTTGGCCGAATCCGGGTCCCTCTCCTACGAGCAGTACTTC. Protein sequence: CASSLAESGSLSYEQYF.

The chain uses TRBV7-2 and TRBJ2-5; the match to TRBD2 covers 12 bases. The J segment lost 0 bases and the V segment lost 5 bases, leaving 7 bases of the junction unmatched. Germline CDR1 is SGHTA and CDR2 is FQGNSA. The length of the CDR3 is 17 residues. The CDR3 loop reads CASSRGLAGPYQETQYF. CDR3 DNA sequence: TGTGCCAGCAGCCGGGGACTAGCGGGTCCGTACCAAGAGACCCAGTACTTC.

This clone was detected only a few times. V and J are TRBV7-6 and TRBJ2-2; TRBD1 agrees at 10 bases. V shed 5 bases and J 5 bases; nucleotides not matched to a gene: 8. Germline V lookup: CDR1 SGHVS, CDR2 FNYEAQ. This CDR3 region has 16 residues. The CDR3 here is CASSPVPGQGTGELFF. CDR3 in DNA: TGTGCCAGCAGCCCGGTCCCGGGACAGGGGACCGGGGAGCTGTTTTTT.

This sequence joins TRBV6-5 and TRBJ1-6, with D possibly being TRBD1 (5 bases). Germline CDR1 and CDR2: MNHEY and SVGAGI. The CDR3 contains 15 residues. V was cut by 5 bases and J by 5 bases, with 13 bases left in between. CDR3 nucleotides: TGTGCCAGCAGTGGGGGTGCAGGGCATAATTCACCCCTCCACTTT. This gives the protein CASSGGAGHNSPLHF.

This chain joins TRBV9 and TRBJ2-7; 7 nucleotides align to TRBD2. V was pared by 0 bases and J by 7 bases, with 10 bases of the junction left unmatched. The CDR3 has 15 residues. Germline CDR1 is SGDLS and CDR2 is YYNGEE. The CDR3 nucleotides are TGTGCCAGCAGCGTAGACGGGCTACCCGGGGGGGAGCAGTACTTC. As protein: CASSVDGLPGGEQYF.

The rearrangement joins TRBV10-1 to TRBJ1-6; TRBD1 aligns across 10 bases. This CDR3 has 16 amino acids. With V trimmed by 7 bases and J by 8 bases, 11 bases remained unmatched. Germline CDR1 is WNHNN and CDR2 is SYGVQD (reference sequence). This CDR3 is CASTDRGRGRDSPLHF. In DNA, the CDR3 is TGCGCCAGCACTGACAGGGGGCGGGGAAGGGATTCACCCCTCCACTTT.

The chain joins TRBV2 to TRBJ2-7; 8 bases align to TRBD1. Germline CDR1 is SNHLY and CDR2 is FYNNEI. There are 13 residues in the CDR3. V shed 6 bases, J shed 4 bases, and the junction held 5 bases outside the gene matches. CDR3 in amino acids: CASRMDREYEQYF. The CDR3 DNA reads TGTGCCAGCAGAATGGACAGGGAATACGAGCAGTACTTC.

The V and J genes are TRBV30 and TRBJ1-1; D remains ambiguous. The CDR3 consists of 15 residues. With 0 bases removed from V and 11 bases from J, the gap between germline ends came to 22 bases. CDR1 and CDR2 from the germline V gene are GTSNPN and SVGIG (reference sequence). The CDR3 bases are TGTGCCTGGAGTGTAGGCTTTTTGCCCGCTGACGGGGCTTTCTTT. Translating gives CAWSVGFLPADGAFF.

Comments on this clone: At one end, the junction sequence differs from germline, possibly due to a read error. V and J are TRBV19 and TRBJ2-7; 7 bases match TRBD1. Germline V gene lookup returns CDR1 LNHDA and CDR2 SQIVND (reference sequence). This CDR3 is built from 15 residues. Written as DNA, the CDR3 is TGTGCCAGTAGTGTAGAAGGGGGCGTCGTAAACGAGCAGTACTTC. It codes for CASSVEGGVVNEQYF.

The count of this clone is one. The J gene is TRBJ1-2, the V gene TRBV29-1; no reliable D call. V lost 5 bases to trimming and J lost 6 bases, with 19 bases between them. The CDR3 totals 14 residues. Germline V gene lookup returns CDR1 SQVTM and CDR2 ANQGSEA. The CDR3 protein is CSVFGTAANDGYTF. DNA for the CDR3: TGCAGCGTTTTTGGAACCGCGGCGAATGATGGCTACACCTTC.

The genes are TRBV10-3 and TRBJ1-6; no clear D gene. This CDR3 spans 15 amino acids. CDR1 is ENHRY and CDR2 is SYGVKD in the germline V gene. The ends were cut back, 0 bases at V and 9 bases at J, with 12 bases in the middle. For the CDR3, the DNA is TGTGCCATCAGTGAGTCGGAATGGGCCCCTTCACCCCTCCACTTT. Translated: CAISESEWAPSPLHF.

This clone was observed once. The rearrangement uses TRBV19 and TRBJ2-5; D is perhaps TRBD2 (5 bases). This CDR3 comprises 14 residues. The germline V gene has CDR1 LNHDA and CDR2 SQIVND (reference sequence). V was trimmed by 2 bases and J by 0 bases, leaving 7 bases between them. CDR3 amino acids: CASSISGNQETQYF. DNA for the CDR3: TGTGCCAGTAGTATATCGGGGAACCAAGAGACCCAGTACTTC. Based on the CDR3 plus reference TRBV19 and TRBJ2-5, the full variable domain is DGGITQSPKYLFRKEGQNVTLSCEQNLNHDAMYWYRQDPGQGLRLIYYSQIVNDFQKGDIAEGYSVSREKKESFPLTVTSAQKNPTAFYLCASSISGNQETQYFGPGTRLLVL.

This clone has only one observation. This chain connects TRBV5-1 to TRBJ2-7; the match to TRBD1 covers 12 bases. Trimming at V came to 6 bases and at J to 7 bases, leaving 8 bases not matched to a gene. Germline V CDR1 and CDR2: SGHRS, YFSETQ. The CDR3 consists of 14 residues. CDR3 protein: CASTPGGQGAEQYF. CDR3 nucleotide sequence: TGCGCCAGCACCCCCGGGGGACAGGGGGCGGAGCAGTACTTC.